One and the same sample provided the 25 T cell receptor beta chains below, sequenced in a study of T cells of healthy individuals. In TCRdb, the 5' RACE reads were re-called with MiXCR into one record per CDR3 protein. The sample consists of about 40,000 distinct CDR3 sequences, about 4.2% of them appearing once. The receptors stem from a human donor in good health.

A few counts support this clonotype. The CDR3 is CSATRGRTYEQYF. The CDR3 DNA follows: TGCAGTGCTACGAGGGGTCGTACCTACGAGCAGTACTTC. The J gene is TRBJ2-7, the V gene TRBV20-1; D tentatively fits TRBD1 or TRBD2 (5 bases each). The germline gives CDR1 DFQATT, CDR2 SNEGSKA (reference sequence). Deletions cut 4 bases from V and 2 bases from J, with 12 bases between. The CDR3 totals 13 residues.

In nucleotides, the CDR3 is TGTGCCAGCAAGTTCGTGGTGGGGGAGACCCAGTACTTC. Its translation: CASKFVVGETQYF. The chain links TRBV6-2 or TRBV6-3 to TRBJ2-5; unclear D gene. Germline V CDR1 and CDR2: MNHEY, SVGEGT. The CDR3 is 13 residues long. The ends were cut back, 7 bases at V and 5 bases at J, with 14 bases in the middle.

This clonotype was recorded at least ten times. V gene TRBV7-9 combines with J gene TRBJ2-7; no clear D. The V gene lost 4 bases and the J gene lost 3 bases, with 7 bases spanning the gap. The CDR3 spans 12 residues. CDR1 SEHNR and CDR2 FQNEAQ come from the germline V gene (reference sequence). The CDR3 DNA sequence: TGTGCCAGCAGCTGGGGAAGCTACGAGCAGTACTTC. Protein sequence: CASSWGSYEQYF.

This clonotype was picked up a small number of times. The J gene is TRBJ2-1, the V gene TRBV19, with 10 bases lining up with TRBD2. This CDR3 contains 16 residues. CDR1 and CDR2 (germline): LNHDA, SQIVND (reference sequence). Trimming removed 7 bases from V and 3 bases from J; junction bases left unmatched: 9. CDR3 nucleotides: TGTGCCAGTAAATATAGCGGGGGGACCCACTACAATGAGCAGTTCTTC. Amino acids: CASKYSGGTHYNEQFF. Together with reference TRBV19 and TRBJ2-1, the CDR3 gives the full variable domain: DGGITQSPKYLFRKEGQNVTLSCEQNLNHDAMYWYRQDPGQGLRLIYYSQIVNDFQKGDIAEGYSVSREKKESFPLTVTSAQKNPTAFYLCASKYSGGTHYNEQFFGPGTRLTVL.

This clonotype was recorded at least ten times. The rearrangement links TRBV7-4 to TRBJ1-5, with no clear D. This CDR3 has 12 residues. Per the germline V gene, CDR1 is SGHVT and CDR2 is SQSDAQ. Trimming removed 9 bases at V and 4 bases at J, with 10 bases between. The CDR3 DNA follows: TGTGCCAGAGGACGTAGGAATCAGCCCCAGCATTTT. It is translated as CARGRRNQPQHF.

The chain employs TRBV12-3 or TRBV12-4 and TRBJ2-5; no firm D call. V lost 5 bases, J lost 5 bases, and 9 bases lay in between. This CDR3 is 12 amino acids long. The CDR3 region is CASSGAKETQYF. CDR3 nucleotide sequence: TGTGCCAGCAGTGGAGCTAAGGAGACCCAGTACTTC.

The gene calls are TRBV20-1 and TRBJ2-5; 13 nucleotides agree with TRBD2. Looked up from germline, CDR1 is DFQATT and CDR2 is SNEGSKA (reference sequence). The CDR3 has 15 amino acids. With 4 bases clipped from V and 5 bases from J, the junction kept 7 bases outside the gene matches. The CDR3 DNA follows: TGCAGTGCTACCCTGACTAGCGGGGGGACCGAGACCCAGTACTTC. Translation gives CSATLTSGGTETQYF.

The CDR3 loop reads CASSGERQYF. The CDR3 nucleotides read TGTGCCAGCAGCGGGGAAAGGCAGTACTTC. The V gene is TRBV2, the J gene TRBJ2-7; D might be TRBD2 (5 bases). Germline CDR1 reads SNHLY; CDR2 reads FYNNEI. This CDR3 comprises 10 residues. V was pared by 6 bases and J by 9 bases, with 9 bases between.

This clonotype was detected ten times or more. V and J are TRBV5-6 and TRBJ2-4; D not resolved. The CDR3 extends over 15 amino acids. Trimming took off 5 bases at V and 0 bases at J, with 12 bases between the two ends. CDR1 SGHDT and CDR2 YYEEEE come from the germline V gene. CDR3 loop: CASSLLGLAKNIQYF. CDR3 sequence (DNA): TGTGCCAGCAGTCTCCTGGGGTTAGCCAAAAACATTCAGTACTTC.

This clonotype was recorded many times. The chain combines TRBV6-2 or TRBV6-3 with TRBJ2-1; TRBD1 aligns across 9 bases. The CDR3 sequence is 13 residues long. CDR1 and CDR2 (germline): MNHEY, SVGEGT. V lost 4 bases, J lost 5 bases, and 0 bases stayed unmatched. CDR3 region: CASSWTGDNEQFF. CDR3 nucleotide sequence: TGTGCCAGCAGTTGGACAGGGGACAATGAGCAGTTCTTC.

By proportion, this clonotype is medium-sized (0.01 to 0.1%). The V call is TRBV20-1, the J call TRBJ1-5; tentative D call: TRBD1 (5 bases). Trimming removed 7 bases from V and 3 bases from J, with 16 bases in between. The V gene's germline CDR1 is DFQATT and CDR2 SNEGSKA (reference sequence). CDR3 size: 14 residues. DNA of the CDR3: TGCAGTGTGTCCAGGGCGCTTTCCAATCAGCCCCAGCATTTT. Protein sequence: CSVSRALSNQPQHF.

The gene calls are TRBV5-8 and TRBJ2-5; D remains ambiguous. The CDR3 covers 12 residues. Between the trimmed V and J ends, which lost 4 bases and 6 bases, there was a span of 10 bases. Germline CDR1 is SGHTS and CDR2 is YDEGEE. DNA for the CDR3: TGTGCCAGCAGCCTGTCGAGGAAGACCCAGTACTTC. Protein product: CASSLSRKTQYF.

The J gene is TRBJ2-7, the V gene TRBV3-1; D perhaps matches TRBD2 (5 bases). Trimming stripped 3 bases from V and 4 bases from J, with 22 bases between. This CDR3 spans 17 amino acids. CDR1 is LGHDT, CDR2 YNNKEL, per germline (reference sequence). The DNA of the CDR3 is TGTGCCAGCAGCCACAAGAGTTTACAATGGACTGGGTACGAGCAGTACTTC. The encoded protein is CASSHKSLQWTGYEQYF.

This clonotype occurred many times. The V call is TRBV15, the J call TRBJ1-5; D gene unclear. The CDR3 is 16 residues long. Trimming removed 4 bases from V and 2 bases from J, with 15 bases in between. Germline-derived CDR1 and CDR2 are LNHNV and YYDKDF (reference sequence). CDR3 in DNA: TGTGCCACCAGCATTTGGGCAGAGTCTGGCAATCAGCCCCAGCATTTT. This sequence encodes CATSIWAESGNQPQHF.

This clonotype was seen a few times. The rearrangement links TRBV28 to TRBJ2-3; maybe TRBD2 (6 bases). Germline CDR1 and CDR2: MDHEN and SYDVKM. The CDR3 runs to 19 residues. Trimming stripped 7 bases from V and 4 bases from J, with 30 bases between. In DNA, the CDR3 is TGTGCCAGCAATGGGCTGGGATCCGGGCGGGGCCCCGTGGCAGATACGCAGTATTTT. The encoded protein is CASNGLGSGRGPVADTQYF.

This clonotype was detected ten times or more. V and J are TRBV6-4 and TRBJ1-5; D is unresolved. Trimming took 0 bases from V and 3 from J, leaving 18 bases between them. Looked up from germline, CDR1 is MRHNA and CDR2 is SNTAGT. The CDR3 is 18 amino acids. The DNA of the CDR3 is TGTGCCAGCAGTGACTCGAGTCAGATCCTAGGAGCCAATCAGCCCCAGCATTTT. It is translated as CASSDSSQILGANQPQHF.

The sample holds many counts of this clonotype. The chain recombines TRBV4-1 with TRBJ2-3; 7 bases line up with TRBD2. Germline assignment: CDR1 MGHRA and CDR2 YSYEKL. The length of the CDR3 is 18 residues. The junction had 11 bases not matched to a gene; V was cut back by 2 bases and J by 0 bases. The chain's CDR3 is CASSQMSMLAASTDTQYF. Here the CDR3 DNA reads TGCGCCAGCAGCCAAATGTCAATGCTAGCGGCTAGCACAGATACGCAGTATTTT.

This clonotype has a count of ten or more. The V gene is TRBV14, the J gene TRBJ2-7, with D perhaps matching TRBD2 (5 bases). Per germline, CDR1 SGHDN and CDR2 FVKESK. CDR3 length equals 14 residues. Trimming removed 1 base from V and 2 bases from J, with 9 bases in between. Here the CDR3 DNA reads TGTGCCAGCAGCCAAGGACTCGGGACCTACGAGCAGTACTTC. Its translation: CASSQGLGTYEQYF. Together with reference TRBV14 and TRBJ2-7, the CDR3 gives the full variable domain: EAGVTQFPSHSVIEKGQTVTLRCDPISGHDNLYWYRRVMGKEIKFLLHFVKESKQDESGMPNNRFLAERTGGTYSTLKVQPAELEDSGVYFCASSQGLGTYEQYFGPGTRLTVT.

At least ten counts were recorded for this clonotype. The rearrangement links TRBV10-2 to TRBJ1-6; no reliable D call. Looked up from germline, CDR1 is WSHSY and CDR2 is SAAADI. V was clipped by 2 bases and J by 0 bases, with 8 bases between them. The length of the CDR3 is 16 residues. The CDR3 sequence: CASSEGGVSYNSPLHF. DNA of the CDR3: TGCGCCAGCAGTGAGGGTGGCGTCTCCTATAATTCACCCCTCCACTTT.

In this sample, this clonotype is medium-sized (0.01 to 0.1%). The V call is TRBV30, the J call TRBJ1-2; 7 bases map to TRBD1. CDR3 size: 13 residues. Trimming took 7 bases from V and 4 from J; bases not matched to a gene: 9. The germline gives CDR1 GTSNPN, CDR2 SVGIG (reference sequence). The CDR3 spells CALMRDRFYGYTF. Written as DNA, the CDR3 is TGTGCCTTGATGAGGGACAGATTCTATGGCTACACCTTC. The variable domain in full, completed from reference TRBV30 and TRBJ1-2, reads SQTIHQWPATLVQPVGSPLSLECTVEGTSNPNLYWYRQAAGRGLQLLFYSVGIGQISSEVPQNLSASRPQDRQFILSSKKLLLSDSGFYLCALMRDRFYGYTFGSGTRLTVV.

This clonotype was found many times. The chain employs TRBV6-6 and TRBJ1-4, with TRBD1 identical over 8 bases. Germline V gene lookup returns CDR1 MNHNY and CDR2 SVGAGI (reference sequence). This CDR3 is 15 amino acids long. With 5 bases clipped from V and 8 bases from J, the junction kept 10 bases outside the gene matches. For the CDR3, the DNA is TGTGCCAGCAGTCAATACAGGGGGACTGAGGAAAAACTGTTTTTT. Its translation is CASSQYRGTEEKLFF.

This clonotype was counted between two and nine times. J is TRBJ2-7 and V is TRBV7-3; 8 nucleotides agree with TRBD2. The CDR3 runs 15 residues. Germline V gives CDR1 SGHTA, CDR2 FQGTGA. Unmatched junction bases numbered 5, after V lost 2 bases and J lost 2 bases. CDR3 amino acids: CASSLHSGGTYEQYF. In nucleotides, the CDR3 is TGTGCCAGCAGCTTACATTCGGGGGGGACCTACGAGCAGTACTTC.

In this sample, this clonotype turned up many times. V is TRBV27 and J is TRBJ1-1; D is perhaps TRBD1 (5 bases). Germline V gene data show CDR1 as MNHEY and CDR2 as SMNVEV (reference sequence). V lost 7 bases and J lost 1, with 10 bases in between. The CDR3 is 13 residues long. The CDR3 nucleotides read TGTGCCAGCACCCCTGACAGGAACACTGAAGCTTTCTTT. Its translation: CASTPDRNTEAFF.

This clonotype was seen at least ten times. The chain carries TRBV20-1 and TRBJ1-2, with D hard to call. The ends were cut back, 2 bases at V and 3 bases at J, with 4 bases in the middle. Germline V gene data show CDR1 as DFQATT and CDR2 as SNEGSKA (reference sequence). The CDR3 runs to 11 residues. CDR3 region: CSARRDYGYTF. The CDR3 nucleotides are TGCAGTGCTAGAAGGGACTATGGCTACACCTTC.

This clonotype was recorded many times. The rearrangement uses TRBV4-1 and TRBJ2-4, with 10 bases matching TRBD2. Germline V gene data show CDR1 as MGHRA and CDR2 as YSYEKL. The CDR3 extends over 18 amino acids. V trimming: 3 bases; J trimming: 3 bases; junction bases outside the gene matches: 11. The CDR3 here is CASSHLAGGSGIKNIQYF. CDR3 bases: TGCGCCAGCAGCCACTTAGCGGGGGGCTCAGGGATCAAAAACATTCAGTACTTC.